This T cell receptor (beta chain) was recovered during a study of CD8 T cells in ankylosing spondylitis. Study results and limitations: Ankylosing spondylitis blood appeared to carry a characteristic TCR beta motif of roughly 8 highly homologous variants. Clones linked to disease were reported to show significant enrichment in matched ankylosing spondylitis synovial fluid. Certain motif variants had earlier appeared in reactive arthritis synovial fluid and blood. Disease-linked clones had a CD8+ phenotype and relatively low frequency in peripheral blood.

Quantitative 5'-RACE was performed with molecular barcodes, and it yielded the TCR beta libraries. Via MiXCR, TCRdb re-called the 5' RACE reads, giving one row per CDR3 protein. The sample consists of approximately 400,000 distinct CDR3 sequences, roughly 26% of them appearing once. In regard to this clonotype: Its cognate antigen is unknown.

The sample comprised blood, either unsorted or a sorted T cell fraction (not recorded which). This TCR derives from a male donor with ankylosing spondylitis.

DNA of the CDR3: TGTGCCAGCAGCTTAGACTTCTCTGGGGCCAACGTCCTGACTTTC. It encodes CASSLDFSGANVLTF. The chain couples TRBV7-2 to TRBJ2-6; unclear D gene. V was pared by 1 base and J by 0 bases, with 4 bases between. CDR3 size: 15 residues. Germline-derived CDR1 and CDR2 are SGHTA and FQGNSA. Combining the CDR3 with reference TRBV7-2 and TRBJ2-6 gives the whole variable domain GAGVSQSPSNKVTEKGKDVELRCDPISGHTALYWYRQSLGQGLEFLIYFQGNSAPDKSGLPSDRFSAERTGGSVSTLTIQRTQQEDSAVYLCASSLDFSGANVLTFGAGSRLTVL.